Following are 25 T cell receptor beta chains from one sample sequenced in a study of shared clonotypes between healthy human individuals. Terminally differentiated effector memory CD45RA+ cells were excluded from the naive CD8 cells, which were CD45RO-negative and positively selected for CCR7. Assay: immunoSEQ multiplex PCR; the TCRdb copy retains only in-frame clones and omits some. The table lists around 2,000,000 clones, about 95% of them singletons, with roughly 1% in the top ten. The sequenced sample consisted of naive CD8+ T cells sorted from blood. The receptors were sampled from a man between 18 and 29 years old in good health.

This clone was seen once. V and J are TRBV13 and TRBJ2-5; maybe TRBD1 (5 bases). CDR1 and CDR2 (germline): PRHDT, FYEKMQ (reference sequence). Trimming removed 1 base from V and 3 bases from J, with 6 bases in between. The CDR3 consists of 13 residues. CDR3 amino acids: CASSLEGEETQYF. The CDR3 coding sequence is TGTGCCAGCAGCTTAGAAGGGGAAGAGACCCAGTACTTC.

The chain uses TRBV13 and TRBJ2-1, with 7 bases fitting TRBD1. V gave up 5 bases and J gave up 3 bases; unmatched junction bases: 4. The germline gives CDR1 PRHDT, CDR2 FYEKMQ (reference sequence). This CDR3 region has 14 residues. The DNA for the CDR3 is TGTGCCAGCAGCCCCCGGGACAGCTACAATGAGCAGTTCTTC. Translation gives CASSPRDSYNEQFF.

This rearrangement joins TRBV12-5 to TRBJ2-3; 8 bases are shared with TRBD2. This CDR3 is built from 16 residues. V lost 5 bases to trimming and J lost 0 bases; unmatched junction nucleotides: 7. Germline CDR1 and CDR2: LGHNT and FRNRAP. The CDR3: CASGPPLAASTDTQYF. In DNA, the CDR3 is TGTGCTAGTGGTCCCCCACTAGCGGCTAGCACAGATACGCAGTATTTT.

This clone was recorded only once. This sequence joins TRBV5-6 and TRBJ1-4; D ambiguous. The germline V gene encodes CDR1 SGHDT and CDR2 YYEEEE. This CDR3 contains 15 residues. The V gene lost 0 bases and the J gene lost 0 bases, with 6 bases spanning the gap. The DNA of the CDR3 is TGTGCCAGCAGCTTGGAGGTTGCAACTAATGAAAAACTGTTTTTT. It yields the protein CASSLEVATNEKLFF.

The V and J genes are TRBV2 and TRBJ1-6, with TRBD1 as a possible D gene (5 bases). This CDR3 contains 15 residues. The germline CDR1 and CDR2 sequences are SNHLY and FYNNEI. Trimming removed 1 base at V and 7 bases at J, with 11 bases between. This chain's CDR3 is CASSEGWGNNSPLHF. The CDR3 DNA sequence: TGTGCCAGCAGTGAAGGATGGGGGAACAATTCACCCCTCCACTTT. Drawing the rest from reference TRBV2 and TRBJ1-6, the complete variable domain is EPEVTQTPSHQVTQMGQEVILRCVPISNHLYFYWYRQILGQKVEFLVSFYNNEISEKSEIFDDQFSVERPDGSNFTLKIRSTKLEDSAMYFCASSEGWGNNSPLHFGNGTRLTVT.

V gene TRBV15 combines with J gene TRBJ1-4, with TRBD1 matching 8 bases. Losses at the gene ends were 3 bases for V and 8 bases for J; bases not matched to a gene: 11. This CDR3 has 16 residues. The germline V gene encodes CDR1 LNHNV and CDR2 YYDKDF (reference sequence). The CDR3 region is CATSSVPETGEEKLFF. The CDR3, as DNA: TGTGCCACCAGCAGTGTACCGGAGACAGGGGAGGAAAAACTGTTTTTT.

This clone has only one observation. The chain uses TRBV27 and TRBJ2-1, with 10 bases fitting TRBD2. The CDR3 covers 17 residues. With 3 bases clipped from V and 4 bases from J, the junction kept 9 bases outside the gene matches. Germline V gene sequence: CDR1 MNHEY, CDR2 SMNVEV (reference sequence). The CDR3 DNA follows: TGTGCCAGCAGTTTTTTTCAAGCGGGGGGGTATTACAATGAGCAGTTCTTC. It codes for CASSFFQAGGYYNEQFF.

This chain joins TRBV11-2 and TRBJ2-5, with 10 positions matching TRBD2. CDR1 and CDR2 from the germline V gene are SGHAT and FQNNGV. J gave up 2 bases and V 5 bases, and 5 bases lay outside the gene matches. This CDR3 is 15 amino acids long. CDR3 in amino acids: CASSSGLAVQETQYF. In DNA, the CDR3 is TGTGCCAGCAGCAGCGGACTAGCGGTACAAGAGACCCAGTACTTC.

This clone was counted once. This chain links TRBV29-1 with TRBJ2-1; 8 bases are shared with TRBD2. Germline-derived CDR1 and CDR2 are SQVTM and ANQGSEA. This CDR3 spans 13 amino acids. The V segment lost 4 bases and the J segment 2 bases; nucleotides outside the gene matches: 1. Here the CDR3 DNA reads TGCAGCGTTGTTAGCGGGACCTACAATGAGCAGTTCTTC. Residues: CSVVSGTYNEQFF.

V is TRBV5-6 and J is TRBJ1-6; TRBD1 matches 9 bases. The ends lost 3 bases at V and 7 bases at J; junction bases unmatched: 5. Germline loops: CDR1 SGHDT, CDR2 YYEEEE. This CDR3 spans 15 amino acids. The CDR3 loop is CASSSGTGMNSPLHF. The DNA for the CDR3 is TGTGCCAGCAGCTCGGGGACAGGGATGAATTCACCCCTCCACTTT.

This chain uses TRBV15 with TRBJ2-7, with D uncertain. This CDR3 has 11 residues. The V end lost 5 bases, the J end lost 4 bases, and 6 bases lay between the germline ends. The germline V gene has CDR1 LNHNV and CDR2 YYDKDF (reference sequence). The CDR3 nucleotides read TGTGCCACCAGCTCTACTTACGAGCAGTACTTC. As protein: CATSSTYEQYF. The full variable domain, its missing parts supplied by reference TRBV15 and TRBJ2-7, is DAMVIQNPRYQVTQFGKPVTLSCSQTLNHNVMYWYQQKSSQAPKLLFHYYDKDFNNEADTPDNFQSRRPNTSFCFLDIRSPGLGDTAMYLCATSSTYEQYFGPGTRLTVT.

As to this clone: Other DNA sequences of this sample code for an identical CDR3. The rearrangement uses TRBV13 and TRBJ2-7; D may be TRBD2 (6 bases). Germline V gives CDR1 PRHDT, CDR2 FYEKMQ (reference sequence). V lost 5 bases to trimming and J lost 0 bases, with 14 bases between them. The CDR3 is 15 residues long. The CDR3 nucleotides read TGTGCCAGCAGCCCCGGCGGGACCGCCTCCTACGAGCAGTACTTC. Translated: CASSPGGTASYEQYF. Looking up the rest from reference TRBV13 and TRBJ2-7 gives the full variable domain: AAGVIQSPRHLIKEKRETATLKCYPIPRHDTVYWYQQGPGQDPQFLISFYEKMQSDKGSIPDRFSAQQFSDYHSELNMSSLELGDSALYFCASSPGGTASYEQYFGPGTRLTVT.

This clone turned up a few times. Here the CDR3 DNA reads TGTGCCAGCAGCTTAGACACCACAGATACGCAGTATTTT. It encodes CASSLDTTDTQYF. V is TRBV7-9 and J is TRBJ2-3; D not certain. Per germline, CDR1 SEHNR and CDR2 FQNEAQ (reference sequence). Trimming pared 1 base from V and 2 bases from J, leaving 4 bases between. CDR3 size: 13 residues.

To note about this clone: This sample also contains other DNA sequences that code for the same CDR3. The CDR3 DNA is TGCGCCAGCAGTGAGTCGGGCGGGGGCAATGAGCAGTTCTTC. This encodes CASSESGGGNEQFF. This rearrangement joins TRBV10-1 to TRBJ2-1; 7 nucleotides align to TRBD2. The germline CDR1 and CDR2 sequences are WNHNN and SYGVQD (reference sequence). Losses at the gene ends were 0 bases for V and 6 bases for J; bases not matched to a gene: 2. The length of the CDR3 is 14 residues.

This clone was observed a single time. The rearrangement joins TRBV7-8 to TRBJ1-6; a possible D gene is TRBD1 (5 bases). V was pared by 0 bases and J by 7 bases, with 16 bases between. The V gene's germline CDR1 is SGHVS and CDR2 FQNEAQ. CDR3 length: 17 residues. Here the CDR3 DNA reads TGTGCCAGCAGCTTAGCGCTCGGGGGATCGGGAAATTCACCCCTCCACTTT. Translated: CASSLALGGSGNSPLHF.

The CDR3 coding sequence is TGCGCCAGCAGCTTGGAGACAGCCTCTCATGGCTACACCTTC. Translation: CASSLETASHGYTF. This sequence joins TRBV5-1 and TRBJ1-2; a weak D match, TRBD1 (5 bases). Germline V CDR1 and CDR2: SGHRS, YFSETQ. Trimming shortened V by 0 bases and J by 6 bases, and 12 bases separated the two germline ends. CDR3 length: 14 residues.

This chain joins TRBV29-1 and TRBJ2-5; no clear D gene. Trimming removed 4 bases at V and 1 base at J, with 10 bases between. Germline V gene sequence: CDR1 SQVTM, CDR2 ANQGSEA. CDR3 length: 13 residues. The CDR3 DNA reads as TGCAGCGTTGCCCCGGTTTCCCAAGAGACCCAGTACTTC. It yields the protein CSVAPVSQETQYF.

The chain recombines TRBV5-6 with TRBJ2-5; the match to TRBD2 covers 13 bases. Germline V lookup: CDR1 SGHDT, CDR2 YYEEEE. Germline trimming cut 3 bases from V and 0 bases from J; bases unmatched to any gene: 8. The length of the CDR3 is 18 residues. In DNA form, the CDR3 reads TGTGCCAGCAGCTCGCACGGGACTAGCGGGATGTACCAAGAGACCCAGTACTTC. Its protein is CASSSHGTSGMYQETQYF.

This clone appeared once. J is TRBJ2-1 and V is TRBV5-6, with D maybe TRBD1 (6 bases). Deletions cut 4 bases from V and 3 bases from J, with 17 bases between. Germline V gene lookup returns CDR1 SGHDT and CDR2 YYEEEE. The CDR3 runs to 16 residues. In DNA, the CDR3 is TGTGCCAGCAGCCACCAAACAGGGAACCACTACAATGAGCAGTTCTTC. Encoded protein: CASSHQTGNHYNEQFF.

The CDR3 DNA reads TGTGCCAGCAGCTTAACGGGACACCCTTTGGCCCAGTACTTC. Amino acids: CASSLTGHPLAQYF. The chain recombines TRBV7-6 with TRBJ2-5, with a possible D match to TRBD1 (6 bases). This CDR3 is 14 amino acids long. Trimming pared 2 bases from V and 9 bases from J, leaving 16 bases between. Germline values: CDR1 SGHVS, CDR2 FNYEAQ.

The chain recombines TRBV10-1 with TRBJ2-3, with D possibly matching TRBD1 (7 bases). The CDR3 covers 15 residues. CDR1 WNHNN and CDR2 SYGVQD come from the germline V gene (reference sequence). The V gene lost 11 bases and the J gene lost 1 base, with 19 bases spanning the gap. CDR3: CASPEGAGGTDTQYF. The CDR3 DNA is TGCGCCTCTCCGGAGGGGGCGGGCGGCACAGATACGCAGTATTTT.

The chain uses TRBV28 and TRBJ2-1, with 8 nucleotides matching TRBD2. J was trimmed by 4 bases and V by 3 bases; bases with no gene match: 5. The CDR3 extends over 15 amino acids. Looked up from germline, CDR1 is MDHEN and CDR2 is SYDVKM. The CDR3 region has the DNA TGTGCCAGCAGTTTCTATAGCGGGGTTTACAATGAGCAGTTCTTC. Protein product: CASSFYSGVYNEQFF.

J is TRBJ2-7 and V is TRBV9; maybe TRBD2 (6 bases). The V gene lost 0 bases and the J gene lost 1 base, with 11 bases spanning the gap. CDR1 is SGDLS and CDR2 is YYNGEE in the germline V gene. The CDR3 extends over 15 amino acids. Here the CDR3 reads CASSVGLGNSYEQYF. The CDR3 coding sequence is TGTGCCAGCAGCGTAGGACTAGGAAATTCCTACGAGCAGTACTTC.

This clone appeared a single time. The CDR3 DNA reads TGTGCCAGCAGCAAAGGAACGGGACAGGTGAACACCGGGGAGCTGTTTTTT. Its protein product is CASSKGTGQVNTGELFF. The genes are TRBV21-1 and TRBJ2-2; no DNA check was done on the table's D call, TRBD1. TRBV21-1 is a recognized pseudogene. The CDR3 consists of 17 residues.

The chain recombines TRBV10-1 with TRBJ1-2, with 9 bases that match TRBD1. This CDR3 spans 17 amino acids. Germline lookup yields CDR1 WNHNN and CDR2 SYGVQD (reference sequence). The V gene end was trimmed by 0 bases and the J gene end by 0 bases; junction bases not matched to a gene: 5. The CDR3 nucleotides are TGCGCCAGCAGTGAGTCAGGACAGGGGCACGCTAACTATGGCTACACCTTC. Protein sequence: CASSESGQGHANYGYTF.